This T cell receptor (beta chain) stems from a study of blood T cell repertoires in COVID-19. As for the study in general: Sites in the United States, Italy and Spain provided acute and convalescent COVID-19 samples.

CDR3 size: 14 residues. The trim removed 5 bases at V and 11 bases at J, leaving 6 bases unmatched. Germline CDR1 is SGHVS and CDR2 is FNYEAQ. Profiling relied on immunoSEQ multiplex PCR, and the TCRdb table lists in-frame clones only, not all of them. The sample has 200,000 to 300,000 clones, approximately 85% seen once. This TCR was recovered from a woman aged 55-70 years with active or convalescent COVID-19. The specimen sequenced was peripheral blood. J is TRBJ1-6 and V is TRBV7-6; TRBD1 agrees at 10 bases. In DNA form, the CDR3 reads TGTGCCAGCAGCCCCGGGACAGGGGATCCACCCCTCCACTTT. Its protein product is CASSPGTGDPPLHF.